The 28 T cell receptor beta chains given below trace back to one sample, sequenced in a study of blood T cell repertoires in COVID-19. Clones were sequenced by immunoSEQ multiplex PCR, and TCRdb holds only the in-frame ones, with some missing. The sample shows 40,000 to 50,000 clones, 70% to 90% of them seen only once. The sample consisted of peripheral blood. These receptors all come from a man aged 60 to 75 with acute or convalescent COVID-19.

The chain has TRBV7-8 and TRBJ2-6; 7 bases fit TRBD1. Looked up from germline, CDR1 is SGHVS and CDR2 is FQNEAQ. V shed 5 bases, J shed 0 bases, and the junction held 22 bases outside the gene matches. The CDR3 has 22 amino acids. In DNA form, the CDR3 reads TGTGCCAGCAGCCCAGGCCTAAGACTCCGGGACAGCCCTTCCTCTGGGGCCAACGTCCTGACTTTC. Its translation is CASSPGLRLRDSPSSGANVLTF.

The gene calls are TRBV5-6 and TRBJ2-7; D not certain. Germline V gives CDR1 SGHDT, CDR2 YYEEEE. This CDR3 spans 12 amino acids. Trimming pared 2 bases from V and 4 bases from J, leaving 7 bases between. CDR3 in DNA: TGTGCCAGCAGCTTTGGCAGGTACGAGCAGTACTTC. Amino acids: CASSFGRYEQYF.

The chain's CDR3 is CASKEVGSSYEQYF. The CDR3 DNA is TGTGCCAGCAAAGAGGTGGGTAGCTCCTACGAGCAGTACTTC. The J gene is TRBJ2-7, the V gene TRBV6-5; unclear D gene. The V and J ends lost 7 bases and 0 bases respectively, with 13 bases between them. Germline V gene data show CDR1 as MNHEY and CDR2 as SVGAGI. The CDR3 is made up of 14 amino acids.

This chain joins TRBV19 and TRBJ1-4, with 8 bases aligning to TRBD1. Germline CDR1 reads LNHDA; CDR2 reads SQIVND (reference sequence). V lost 5 bases, J lost 7 bases, and 9 bases stayed unmatched. This CDR3 has 15 amino acids. CDR3 sequence (DNA): TGTGCCAGTAGTTTGGTGGACAGGGCAGGTGAAAAACTGTTTTTT. Translated: CASSLVDRAGEKLFF.

V gene TRBV3-1 (or the pseudogene TRBV3-2) combines with J gene TRBJ1-1, with D possibly TRBD1 on 6 matching bases. The CDR3 has 15 residues. In germline, CDR1 is LGHDT, CDR2 YNNKEL (reference sequence). The ends were cut back, 1 base at V and 0 bases at J, with 9 bases in the middle. CDR3 DNA: TGTGCCAGCAGCCAAGGGGGGGGCTTGAACACTGAAGCTTTCTTT. Its protein product is CASSQGGGLNTEAFF.

The chain is built from TRBV19 and TRBJ1-5; TRBD1 aligns across 10 bases. CDR3 length: 15 amino acids. Germline CDR1 and CDR2: LNHDA and SQIVND (reference sequence). Germline trimming cut 6 bases from V and 7 bases from J; bases unmatched to any gene: 9. CDR3: CASRGTGDGGQPQHF. In DNA form, the CDR3 reads TGTGCCAGTAGGGGGACAGGGGACGGGGGCCAGCCCCAGCATTTT.

The V call is TRBV30, the J call TRBJ1-2; unclear D gene. Germline assignment: CDR1 GTSNPN and CDR2 SVGIG (reference sequence). Trimming removed 0 bases from V and 7 bases from J, with 6 bases in between. The CDR3 totals 11 residues. This CDR3 is CAWSVGGGYTF. As DNA, the CDR3 is TGTGCCTGGAGTGTAGGCGGTGGCTACACCTTC.

CDR3 DNA: TGTGCCAGCAGCTTGCTCGGCACTGAAGCTTTCTTT. Protein product: CASSLLGTEAFF. The chain is built from TRBV5-5 and TRBJ1-1; unclear D gene. This CDR3 comprises 12 residues. V was clipped by 1 base and J by 4 bases, with 5 bases between them. In germline, CDR1 is SGHKS, CDR2 YYEKEE (reference sequence).

This clone has a single count. The chain combines TRBV5-4 with TRBJ2-7; possible D gene TRBD2, 5 bases. Deletions cut 0 bases from V and 0 bases from J, with 10 bases between. The germline CDR1 and CDR2 sequences are SGHNT and YYREEE (reference sequence). The CDR3 runs to 15 residues. CDR3: CASSLGVEGSYEQYF. DNA for the CDR3: TGTGCCAGCAGCTTGGGGGTCGAGGGCTCCTACGAGCAGTACTTC.

The chain carries TRBV27 and TRBJ1-1; a possible D gene is TRBD1 (5 bases). The CDR3 totals 17 residues. Germline-derived CDR1 and CDR2 are MNHEY and SMNVEV (reference sequence). V lost 2 bases to trimming and J lost 1 base, with 17 bases between them. The DNA for the CDR3 is TGTGCCAGCAGTTTAACGGGGGAACCCTTCGAGAACACTGAAGCTTTCTTT. Translation gives CASSLTGEPFENTEAFF.

This sequence joins TRBV4-1 and TRBJ1-2; D call uncertain. This CDR3 comprises 15 residues. Germline CDR1 reads MGHRA; CDR2 reads YSYEKL. V lost 2 bases to trimming and J lost 0 bases, with 10 bases between them. CDR3 nucleotides: TGCGCCAGCAGCCAACAAGGAGCGACTAACTATGGCTACACCTTC. It specifies CASSQQGATNYGYTF.

V gene TRBV18 combines with J gene TRBJ1-5; D remains unclear. Germline V CDR1 and CDR2: KGHSH, LQKENI. CDR3 length: 16 amino acids. The V end lost 5 bases, the J end lost 1 base, and 15 bases lay between the germline ends. The CDR3 nucleotides read TGTGCCAGCTCAAAACGAATGGGCGAAAGCAATCAGCCCCAGCATTTT. It translates to CASSKRMGESNQPQHF.

This sequence joins TRBV4-2 and TRBJ1-4; 10 bases fit TRBD1. The CDR3 runs to 16 residues. V trimming: 0 bases; J trimming: 6 bases; junction bases outside the gene matches: 4. From germline, CDR1 is LGHNA and CDR2 YNFKEQ. The CDR3 coding sequence is TGTGCCAGCAGCCAAGAAGGGGACAGGGGAGATGAAAAACTGTTTTTT. Residues: CASSQEGDRGDEKLFF.

V usage is TRBV5-1 and J usage is TRBJ1-1, with D tentatively TRBD1 (6 bases). The CDR3 runs 14 residues. Trimming shortened V by 4 bases and J by 2 bases, and 12 bases separated the two germline ends. CDR1 and CDR2 from the germline V gene are SGHRS and YFSETQ. CDR3 loop: CASSRDKDNTEAFF. CDR3 bases: TGCGCCAGCAGCAGGGACAAAGATAACACTGAAGCTTTCTTT. The complete variable domain, with remaining parts taken from reference TRBV5-1 and TRBJ1-1, reads KAGVTQTPRYLIKTRGQQVTLSCSPISGHRSVSWYQQTPGQGLQFLFEYFSETQRNKGNFPGRFSGRQFSNSRSEMNVSTLELGDSALYLCASSRDKDNTEAFFGQGTRLTVV.

CDR3 region: CASRTPYSNQPQHF. CDR3 coding DNA: TGTGCCAGCAGGACACCCTATAGCAATCAGCCCCAGCATTTT. J is TRBJ1-5 and V is TRBV2, with D unclear. V lost 6 bases and J 0 bases, leaving 9 bases between the germline ends. The germline CDR1 and CDR2 sequences are SNHLY and FYNNEI. The CDR3 runs to 14 residues.

The table lists this clone with a count of one. The chain couples TRBV7-6 to TRBJ1-2, with 7 bases fitting TRBD1. Germline lookup yields CDR1 SGHVS and CDR2 FNYEAQ. The CDR3 has 17 residues. Trimming removed 3 bases from V and 5 bases from J; junction bases left unmatched: 15. The CDR3 bases are TGTGCCAGCAGCTTTCCCAAGGAGGGCCAGGGGGGATATGGCTACACCTTC. It yields the protein CASSFPKEGQGGYGYTF. Looking up the rest from reference TRBV7-6 and TRBJ1-2 gives the full variable domain: GAGVSQSPRYKVTKRGQDVALRCDPISGHVSLYWYRQALGQGPEFLTYFNYEAQQDKSGLPNDRFSAERPEGSISTLTIQRTEQRDSAMYRCASSFPKEGQGGYGYTFGSGTRLTVV.

The chain is built from TRBV29-1 and TRBJ1-6, with a weak D call TRBD1 (5 bases). V was pared by 0 bases and J by 14 bases, with 23 bases between. Per the germline V gene, CDR1 is SQVTM and CDR2 is ANQGSEA. The CDR3 consists of 16 residues. The CDR3 here is CSVEEVVEEGGDSLHF. The CDR3 DNA sequence: TGCAGCGTTGAAGAGGTTGTGGAAGAAGGAGGGGACTCCCTCCACTTT.

V usage is TRBV6-2 or TRBV6-3 and J usage is TRBJ1-1, with TRBD1 identical over 9 bases. Germline V gene data show CDR1 as MNHEY and CDR2 as SVGEGT. This CDR3 region has 15 residues. The trim removed 4 bases at V and 0 bases at J, leaving 3 bases unmatched. The CDR3 protein is CASSSGQGLNTEAFF. The CDR3 nucleotides are TGTGCCAGCAGTTCAGGACAGGGGCTGAACACTGAAGCTTTCTTT.

V usage is TRBV3-1 (or the pseudogene TRBV3-2) and J usage is TRBJ1-2, with a tentative D call TRBD1 (5 bases). The CDR3 has 14 amino acids. V was cut by 0 bases and J by 4 bases, with 9 bases left in between. Germline V gene data show CDR1 as LGHDT and CDR2 as YNNKEL (reference sequence). The CDR3 spells CASSQEGGGYGYTF. In DNA, the CDR3 is TGTGCCAGCAGCCAAGAGGGGGGAGGCTATGGCTACACCTTC.

This clone came up once. Other DNA sequences in the same sample also yield this CDR3. As DNA, the CDR3 is TGTGCCAGCAGCCCGGGGGGTTACGAGCAGTACTTC. The encoded protein is CASSPGGYEQYF. The rearrangement uses TRBV9 and TRBJ2-7, with 7 bases lining up with TRBD2. Germline CDR1 is SGDLS and CDR2 is YYNGEE. V lost 4 bases and J lost 4; bases outside the gene matches: 2. The CDR3 spans 12 residues.

The CDR3 bases are TGTGCCAGTAGTATAGGACAGGGAACTAACTATGGCTACACCTTC. Its protein product is CASSIGQGTNYGYTF. The chain uses TRBV19 and TRBJ1-2, with 7 bases that match TRBD1. CDR1 LNHDA and CDR2 SQIVND come from the germline V gene (reference sequence). V shed 1 base and J 0 bases; nucleotides not matched to a gene: 2. The CDR3 is made up of 15 amino acids.

CDR3 bases: TGTGCCAGCAGCGGACTAGCGGGGGGTTTAGCCAAAAACATTCAGTACTTC. Protein sequence: CASSGLAGGLAKNIQYF. This sequence joins TRBV6-2 or TRBV6-3 and TRBJ2-4; 14 nucleotides agree with TRBD2. V gave up 6 bases and J gave up 0 bases; unmatched junction bases: 4. The CDR3 has 17 amino acids. Germline V gene sequence: CDR1 MNHEY, CDR2 SVGEGT.

V gene TRBV7-2 combines with J gene TRBJ2-3; weak D call: TRBD2 (7 bases). The V end lost 7 bases, the J end lost 1 base, and 15 bases lay between the germline ends. Germline V CDR1 and CDR2: SGHTA, FQGNSA. The CDR3 runs 15 residues. CDR3 sequence: CASTQGSGGTDTQYF. The DNA of the CDR3 is TGTGCCAGCACCCAGGGGAGCGGGGGCACAGATACGCAGTATTTT.

The chain has TRBV28 and TRBJ1-1, with 11 bases aligning to TRBD1. Germline trimming cut 2 bases from V and 4 bases from J; bases unmatched to any gene: 0. Germline V CDR1 and CDR2: MDHEN, SYDVKM. The CDR3 runs to 14 residues. CDR3 amino acids: CASSLGTGGTEAFF. DNA of the CDR3: TGTGCCAGCAGTTTAGGGACAGGGGGCACTGAAGCTTTCTTT.

The rearrangement links TRBV30 to TRBJ1-2, with 7 bases fitting TRBD1. J was trimmed by 3 bases and V by 3 bases; bases with no gene match: 7. This CDR3 spans 14 amino acids. Germline assignment: CDR1 GTSNPN and CDR2 SVGIG (reference sequence). CDR3 in amino acids: CAWSRGTGDYGYTF. In DNA, the CDR3 is TGTGCCTGGAGCCGGGGAACAGGGGACTATGGCTACACCTTC.

V is TRBV4-2 and J is TRBJ2-5, with D perhaps TRBD2 (6 bases). Germline assignment: CDR1 LGHNA and CDR2 YNFKEQ. Between the trimmed V and J ends, which lost 0 bases and 5 bases, there was a span of 10 bases. The CDR3 spans 14 residues. CDR3: CASSQEEGRETQYF. The CDR3 nucleotides are TGTGCCAGCAGCCAAGAGGAGGGGAGGGAGACCCAGTACTTC.

V gene TRBV9 combines with J gene TRBJ1-6; 7 bases agree with TRBD1. V shed 4 bases, J shed 14 bases, and the junction held 9 bases outside the gene matches. CDR3 length: 13 residues. The germline gives CDR1 SGDLS, CDR2 YYNGEE. The CDR3 spells CASSPSPDRALHF. Written as DNA, the CDR3 is TGTGCCAGCAGCCCATCTCCCGACAGGGCCCTCCACTTT.

The CDR3, as DNA: TGTGCCAGCAGCTCAGGGGGGTGGGGCACAGATACGCAGTATTTT. Translation: CASSSGGWGTDTQYF. This rearrangement joins TRBV11-2 to TRBJ2-3; possible D gene TRBD1, 7 bases. Germline assignment: CDR1 SGHAT and CDR2 FQNNGV. Trimming took 4 bases from V and 1 from J, leaving 12 bases between them. This CDR3 has 15 residues.